Reported below is one T cell receptor (beta chain). Its target antigen remains unknown. Base qualities are missing; no much larger clone stands one base away. Other DNA sequences in this specimen translate into the identical CDR3. The sample comes from a study of shared clonotypes between healthy human individuals (TCRdb year 2020). Looking at the study overall: The cohort included three men and a couple of women between 18 and 49 years of age. For each donor, three plates each were used for CD4 naive and CD4 memory, two plates were used for CD8 naive, and one plate was used for CD8 memory. The study deeply sequenced blood TCR repertoires of about 5 healthy adults to estimate repertoire size and the extent of clonotype sharing between individuals. Different laboratories and diverse techniques were used to prepare libraries and sequence TCR repertoires, to increase sequencing depth and limit assay-specific biases. Leukapheresis yielded between about 0.85 and 10 billion PBMCs per donor.

CD8 naive samples were CD45RO-negative cells positively selected for CCR7, giving a CD45RA+CCR7+ population that excluded TemRA cells. Healthy HIV-negative adults with no recently reported acute infections or vaccinations were included as donors. Every donor was a Caucasian adult residing in Nashville, Tennessee, USA. Blood was obtained by leukapheresis, after which PBMCs were separated by Ficoll-Histopaque density gradient centrifugation and cryopreserved in liquid nitrogen vapor phase. Purity and quantity of every magnetically sorted T cell population were checked by analytical flow cytometry. From each sorted fraction, genomic DNA was isolated and quantified by UV absorbance on a Nanodrop 2000c. Using the deep immunoSEQ assay, TCR CDR3 regions were amplified from genomic DNA by multiplex PCR. For each cell subset, the extracted genomic DNA was distributed evenly across all wells of several immunoSEQ 96-well plates, and each plate served as one replicate. For sorted subsets, roughly 190 ng of genomic DNA, equivalent to around 30,000 T cell genomes, went into each replicate PCR. Purified libraries were quantified with a Qubit 3.0 fluorometer, sized on a Bioanalyzer 2100, and re-quantified with the KAPA Library Quantification kit. Every immunoSEQ 96-well plate was sequenced on a dedicated single-read 150-cycle Illumina NextSeq 550 flow cell. The original methods were these. The immunoSEQ output contained only junctional sequences without quality scores, so filtering could not match that applied to full-length reads. To assign V/J genes and CDR3, sequences were annotated against IMGT germline references using PyIR, a Python wrapper for IgBLAST v1.9. Reads were removed for weak V/J assignments (E-value above 1e-6), missing CDR3, stop codons, out-of-frame junctions, or ambiguous translated residues. V3J clonotypes were defined as sequences sharing the same inferred V gene, J gene, and CDR3 amino acid sequence. Percentage overlap between repertoires was calculated by dividing the number of shared unique clonotypes by the size of the smaller repertoire. Richness of each repertoire was evaluated using RTK rarefaction, the Chao1 estimator, and Recon v2.1 estimates of unobserved clonotypes. Generation probabilities were computed with OLGA for all TCRbeta clonotypes obtained by the gDNA method from a few donors. In TCRdb, the immuneACCESS table is reduced to in-frame sequences with V and J assigned. These tables do not hold every clone; where another copy was compared, an unresolved V gene accounts for under half, and the others remain unexplained. V, J and clone size reflect that table, while D and trimming were determined from the DNA. Present in this sample are 1.5 million to 2.5 million clones, around 96% of which were seen just once. The ten largest make up more than 0.9% of the sample.

Spanning cysteine to phenylalanine, the CDR3 consists of 12 amino acids. Here the CDR3 DNA is all that survives: 36 bases in frame from base 1. A distance of 9 bases separates the germline ends of V and J, which lose 5 bases and 4 bases respectively. The germline V gene encodes CDR1 MDHEN and CDR2 SYDVKM. Broad study findings and their caveats: Pairwise subsampling indicated that sequencing depth was expected to affect the degree of clonotype sharing among donors. Only blood was sampled, and tissue TCR repertoires likely differ from those in blood. Sharing across four donors was observed for approximately 5% of naive CD4, under 4% of naive CD8, 2% to 2.5% of memory CD4, and around 0.44% of memory CD8 clonotypes. Rarefaction of sorted-subset datasets indicated incomplete sequencing despite the large sequencing depth. Compared with non-shared clonotypes, the clonotypes found in all four sorted-subset donors had higher generation probabilities. The genetic and exposure-history diversity represented was limited by the small number of donors. Larger estimated clonotype richness was generally found for naive subsets than for memory subsets.

The receptor's source is a man aged 18 to 30 in good health. The V gene is TRBV28 and the J gene is TRBJ2-7; matching of 5 bases hints at TRBD2 as the D gene. Specimen: naive CD8+ T cells sorted from blood. The cell subset or site label here, explained by the study, means: CD45RA+CCR7+. The base sequence is TGTGCCAGCAGTCCCCCGGGGTACGAGCAGTACTTC. It translates as CASSPPGYEQYF. The full variable domain, with segments outside the CDR3 supplied by the reference TRBV28 and TRBJ2-7 proteins, appears as DVKVTQSSRYLVKRTGEKVFLECVQDMDHENMFWYRQDPGLGLRLIYFSYDVKMKEKGDIPEGYSVSREKKERFSLILESASTNQTSMYLCASSPPGYEQYFGPGTRLTVT.